This T cell receptor beta chain was obtained from a study of T cells in localized non-small cell lung cancer. With regard to this clone: The antigen is not known.

Germline CDR1 is MNHNS and CDR2 is SASEGT. The CDR3 length is 18 residues. V lost 0 bases, J lost 2 bases, and 7 bases stayed unmatched. Findings of the study overall: Detection in adjacent lung was observed for a median around 50 of the top 100 tumor clones. Longer overall survival was associated with a higher density of T cells in the blood.

Clones were sequenced by immunoSEQ multiplex PCR, and TCRdb holds only the in-frame ones, with some missing. This table holds 45,000 to 60,000 clones, roughly 88% found once. This chain links TRBV6-1 with TRBJ2-3; 11 bases fit TRBD2. The clonotype was recovered from a woman aged 35-75 years with stage I lung adenocarcinoma. Sequenced material: peripheral blood, taken before any cancer treatment. The CDR3 is CASSEATSGGFYTDTQYF. For the CDR3, the DNA is TGTGCCAGCAGTGAAGCAACTAGCGGGGGTTTCTACACAGATACGCAGTATTTT.